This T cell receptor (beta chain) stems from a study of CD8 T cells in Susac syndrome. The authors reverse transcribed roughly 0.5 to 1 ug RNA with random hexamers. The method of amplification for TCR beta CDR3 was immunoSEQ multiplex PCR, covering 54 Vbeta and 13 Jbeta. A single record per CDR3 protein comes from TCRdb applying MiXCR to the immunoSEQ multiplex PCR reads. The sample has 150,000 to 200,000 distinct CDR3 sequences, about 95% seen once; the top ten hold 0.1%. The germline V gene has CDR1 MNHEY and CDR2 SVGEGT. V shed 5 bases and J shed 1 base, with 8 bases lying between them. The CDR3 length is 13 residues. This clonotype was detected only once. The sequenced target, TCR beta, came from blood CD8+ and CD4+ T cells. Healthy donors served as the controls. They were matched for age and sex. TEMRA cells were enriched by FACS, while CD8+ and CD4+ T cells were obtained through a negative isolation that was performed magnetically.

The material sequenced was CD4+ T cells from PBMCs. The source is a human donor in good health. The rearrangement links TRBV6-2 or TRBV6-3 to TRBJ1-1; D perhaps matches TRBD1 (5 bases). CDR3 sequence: CASSRGPNTEAFF. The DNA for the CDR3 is TGTGCCAGCAGTAGGGGTCCGAACACTGAAGCTTTCTTT.